Following are 22 T cell receptor beta chains from one sample sequenced in a study of follicular helper T cells after annual influenza vaccination. Profiling relied on immunoSEQ multiplex PCR, and the TCRdb table lists in-frame clones only, not all of them. Of 5,500 to 8,000 clones detected, 80% to 90% appear once; the ten largest clones hold approximately 0.6%. Sample time point: 2015-2016 season, 7 days after influenza vaccination. Source: CXCR5- memory CD4+ T cells sorted from blood, taken 7 days after influenza vaccination. The receptors shown here come from an adult who received the influenza vaccine.

The chain recombines TRBV5-1 with TRBJ2-5, with 8 bases that match TRBD2. J gave up 4 bases and V 4 bases, and 12 bases lay outside the gene matches. Germline V gene lookup returns CDR1 SGHRS and CDR2 YFSETQ. There are 16 residues in the CDR3. The CDR3 DNA sequence: TGCGCCAGCAGCCCCCCGGGGGGGATTGAGGGAGAGACCCAGTACTTC. This encodes CASSPPGGIEGETQYF.

The J gene is TRBJ1-2, the V gene TRBV5-6, with D possibly matching TRBD1 (6 bases). This CDR3 is 14 amino acids long. Trimming left V 2 bases short and J 4 bases short, with 12 bases between. Per the germline V gene, CDR1 is SGHDT and CDR2 is YYEEEE. The CDR3 DNA reads as TGTGCCAGCAGCTTAGGACAGACCGCCTATGGCTACACCTTC. Its translation is CASSLGQTAYGYTF.

This clone turned up a few times. Mismatch with germline at one junction end may stem from a read error. The chain combines TRBV6-5 with TRBJ1-2; TRBD1 agrees at 9 bases. The germline V gene encodes CDR1 MNHEY and CDR2 SVGAGI. CDR3 size: 12 residues. Written as DNA, the CDR3 is TGTGCCAGCAGCCGAGGGACAGGGCTGCCGGTCTTC. It encodes CASSRGTGLPVF.

The rearrangement links TRBV10-3 to TRBJ2-7; the match to TRBD2 covers 9 bases. The V and J ends lost 4 bases and 1 base, in that order; junction bases with no gene match: 2. CDR1 and CDR2 from the germline V gene are ENHRY and SYGVKD. CDR3 length: 14 residues. The CDR3 DNA sequence: TGTGCCATCAGTGTAAGCGGGGGGTCCTACGAGCAGTACTTC. Translated, it gives CAISVSGGSYEQYF.

This clone showed up just once. This chain links TRBV5-1 with TRBJ2-7, with 8 bases lining up with TRBD1. CDR1 and CDR2 (germline): SGHRS, YFSETQ. The CDR3 contains 15 residues. Germline trimming cut 0 bases from V and 5 bases from J; bases unmatched to any gene: 7. CDR3 amino acids: CASSLEGRGPDEQYF. In DNA, the CDR3 is TGCGCCAGCAGCTTGGAGGGCAGGGGGCCAGACGAGCAGTACTTC.

This clone was detected a few times. The gene calls are TRBV28 and TRBJ1-5; D is uncertain. Germline V gives CDR1 MDHEN, CDR2 SYDVKM. V was clipped by 6 bases and J by 0 bases, with 9 bases between them. CDR3 size: 14 residues. CDR3 sequence reads: CASRREASNQPQHF. The DNA for the CDR3 is TGTGCCAGCAGGCGCGAGGCTAGCAATCAGCCCCAGCATTTT.

The chain carries TRBV2 and TRBJ1-2; perhaps TRBD1 as D (5 bases). The V and J ends lost 8 bases and 8 bases respectively, with 12 bases between them. Germline assignment: CDR1 SNHLY and CDR2 FYNNEI. This CDR3 has 11 amino acids. The CDR3 bases are TGTGCCAGCGGGACCCAGTCGGGCTACACCTTC. Amino acid sequence: CASGTQSGYTF.

This clone has more than one count but fewer than ten. The chain has TRBV30 and TRBJ1-5; D possibly corresponds to TRBD1 (5 bases). Trimming removed 2 bases at V and 5 bases at J, with 10 bases between. The CDR3 runs 13 residues. Germline CDR1 is GTSNPN and CDR2 is SVGIG (reference sequence). The DNA for the CDR3 is TGTGCCTGGAGTATCCGGGACTATCAGCCCCAGCATTTT. Its translation: CAWSIRDYQPQHF.

This chain links TRBV6-6 with TRBJ2-2; D is uncertain. CDR3 length: 14 amino acids. V was shortened by 5 bases and J by 1 base, with 8 bases between the two germline ends. Germline-derived CDR1 and CDR2 are MNHNY and SVGAGI (reference sequence). The chain's CDR3 is CASSVQENTGELFF. As DNA, the CDR3 is TGTGCCAGCAGTGTCCAGGAGAACACCGGGGAGCTGTTTTTT.

The rearrangement uses TRBV28 and TRBJ1-5; D is possibly TRBD1 (5 bases). The CDR3 has 15 amino acids. Germline V gene sequence: CDR1 MDHEN, CDR2 SYDVKM. V lost 2 bases and J 11 bases, leaving 19 bases between the germline ends. DNA of the CDR3: TGTGCCAGCAGTTTACAGGCGGAGGGGACGGGAGCCCAGCATTTT. Translated: CASSLQAEGTGAQHF. The full variable domain, rest sourced from reference TRBV28 and TRBJ1-5, is DVKVTQSSRYLVKRTGEKVFLECVQDMDHENMFWYRQDPGLGLRLIYFSYDVKMKEKGDIPEGYSVSREKKERFSLILESASTNQTSMYLCASSLQAEGTGAQHFGDGTRLSIL.

This chain uses TRBV2 with TRBJ2-4; the D gene is possibly TRBD2 (6 bases). From germline, CDR1 is SNHLY and CDR2 FYNNEI. Trimming cost V 6 bases and J 8 bases, with 20 bases left between them. CDR3 length equals 15 residues. The CDR3 DNA sequence: TGTGCCAGCAGGCTCACGGGACTCGTGGAGGACATTCAGTACTTC. It yields the protein CASRLTGLVEDIQYF. The full variable domain, its missing parts supplied by reference TRBV2 and TRBJ2-4, is EPEVTQTPSHQVTQMGQEVILRCVPISNHLYFYWYRQILGQKVEFLVSFYNNEISEKSEIFDDQFSVERPDGSNFTLKIRSTKLEDSAMYFCASRLTGLVEDIQYFGAGTRLSVL.

This chain links TRBV18 with TRBJ2-7, with 7 bases aligning to TRBD1. After removal of 8 bases from V and 5 bases from J, the junction contained 9 bases not matched to a gene. Germline CDR1 is KGHSH and CDR2 is LQKENI. There are 13 residues in the CDR3. The CDR3 is CASVDRLTHEQYF. The CDR3 DNA sequence: TGTGCCAGCGTGGACAGGCTAACCCACGAGCAGTACTTC.

The chain employs TRBV18 and TRBJ1-6; tentative D call: TRBD1 (5 bases). Germline V gene sequence: CDR1 KGHSH, CDR2 LQKENI. The CDR3 is 14 residues long. V shed 6 bases and J shed 7 bases, with 13 bases lying between them. Written as DNA, the CDR3 is TGTGCCAGCTCGCAAAACGGGGCAAATTCACCCCTCCACTTT. Its protein is CASSQNGANSPLHF.

The CDR3 region is CASSRGGGRGTEAFF. CDR3 DNA: TGTGCCAGTAGTAGGGGAGGGGGCCGGGGCACTGAAGCTTTCTTT. The V call is TRBV19, the J call TRBJ1-1; 7 bases agree with TRBD1. The CDR3 spans 15 residues. Unmatched junction bases numbered 9, after V lost 4 bases and J lost 4 bases. Per the germline V gene, CDR1 is LNHDA and CDR2 is SQIVND (reference sequence). The full variable domain, rest sourced from reference TRBV19 and TRBJ1-1, is DGGITQSPKYLFRKEGQNVTLSCEQNLNHDAMYWYRQDPGQGLRLIYYSQIVNDFQKGDIAEGYSVSREKKESFPLTVTSAQKNPTAFYLCASSRGGGRGTEAFFGQGTRLTVV.

This clone was picked up one time. The chain links TRBV19 to TRBJ1-4, with D possibly TRBD1 on 5 matching bases. Germline V gene sequence: CDR1 LNHDA, CDR2 SQIVND (reference sequence). The V and J ends lost 5 bases and 8 bases respectively, with 18 bases between them. CDR3 length: 15 residues. The CDR3 region has the DNA TGTGCCAGTAGTTCCGGAAGGGGCGGTAAAGAAAAACTGTTTTTT. Its translation is CASSSGRGGKEKLFF.

The chain links TRBV5-1 to TRBJ1-1; no reliable D call. CDR3 length: 14 residues. Trimming took off 0 bases at V and 7 bases at J, with 13 bases between the two ends. Germline V CDR1 and CDR2: SGHRS, YFSETQ. The CDR3 bases are TGCGCCAGCAGCTTGGGACGGGAGAAGATTGAAGCTTTCTTT. As protein: CASSLGREKIEAFF.

The chain couples TRBV5-1 to TRBJ2-3, with TRBD2 matching 9 bases. Germline trimming cut 0 bases from V and 6 bases from J; bases unmatched to any gene: 8. The germline gives CDR1 SGHRS, CDR2 YFSETQ. This CDR3 is 16 amino acids long. CDR3 in amino acids: CASSLAGAGGGDTQYF. The CDR3 DNA is TGCGCCAGCAGCTTGGCCGGAGCGGGAGGCGGGGATACGCAGTATTTT.

The chain couples TRBV7-2 to TRBJ2-3; maybe TRBD2 (6 bases). Germline V gene sequence: CDR1 SGHTA, CDR2 FQGNSA. Trimming left V 6 bases short and J 2 bases short, with 12 bases between. The CDR3 extends over 14 amino acids. The CDR3 nucleotides are TGTGCCAGCAGGAATAGCGGCCACACAGATACGCAGTATTTT. Amino acids: CASRNSGHTDTQYF.

The sample holds one count of this clone. The J gene is TRBJ2-1, the V gene TRBV29-1; D is unclear. The V gene's germline CDR1 is SQVTM and CDR2 ANQGSEA. The CDR3 extends over 15 amino acids. Between the trimmed V and J ends, which lost 6 bases and 1 base, there was a span of 16 bases. The CDR3 reads CSVPIGPGSYNEQFF. CDR3 bases: TGCAGCGTCCCAATCGGCCCCGGGTCCTACAATGAGCAGTTCTTC.

The J gene is TRBJ1-5, the V gene TRBV6-1; 8 bases are a match to TRBD1. V was clipped by 4 bases and J by 2 bases; unmatched bases: 10. The germline V gene encodes CDR1 MNHNS and CDR2 SASEGT. The CDR3 has 17 amino acids. In nucleotides, the CDR3 is TGTGCCAGCAGTGGAAGACAGGGGCTAGGCGGCAATCAGCCCCAGCATTTT. Residues: CASSGRQGLGGNQPQHF.

The rearrangement uses TRBV5-1 and TRBJ2-3, with TRBD2 matching over 11 bases. Germline CDR1 is SGHRS and CDR2 is YFSETQ. The CDR3 loop spans 16 amino acids. J was trimmed by 3 bases and V by 4 bases; bases with no gene match: 7. The CDR3 nucleotides read TGCGCCAGCAGCAGCAGACTAGCGGGGAGGACAGATACGCAGTATTTT. It translates to CASSSRLAGRTDTQYF.

This sequence joins TRBV7-7 and TRBJ1-2; TRBD1 is a possible D gene (5 bases). The CDR3 runs to 16 residues. Germline-derived CDR1 and CDR2 are SSHAT and FNYEAQ (reference sequence). For the CDR3, the DNA is TGTGCTAGCCACTGGGGACCGGGCCCCCTCGGGTTTCTAGGTACCTTC. This gives the protein CASHWGPGPLGFLGTF.